One and the same sample provided the 22 T cell receptor beta chains below, sequenced in a study of blood T cell repertoires in COVID-19. Clones were read by immunoSEQ multiplex PCR, and TCRdb kept only the in-frame ones, dropping some. The table has 200,000 to 250,000 clones, 65% to 85% seen once. The sample comprised PBMCs or T cells enriched from blood (not recorded which). The receptors here all came from a middle-aged woman who had recovered from COVID-19.

This chain connects TRBV9 to TRBJ2-1; TRBD2 might be the D (6 bases). V was cut by 0 bases and J by 6 bases, with 13 bases left in between. Germline loops: CDR1 SGDLS, CDR2 YYNGEE. The CDR3 sequence is 15 residues long. The DNA of the CDR3 is TGTGCCAGCAGCGTAGAACTAGCAAGATCCAATGAGCAGTTCTTC. Protein sequence: CASSVELARSNEQFF.

The V and J genes are TRBV19 and TRBJ2-1; TRBD2 aligns across 9 bases. This CDR3 is 15 amino acids long. Per germline, CDR1 LNHDA and CDR2 SQIVND (reference sequence). Losses at the gene ends were 3 bases for V and 6 bases for J; bases not matched to a gene: 6. The CDR3 nucleotides read TGTGCCAGTAGTATTTTGGCGGGAGGGTTCAATGAGCAGTTCTTC. Protein product: CASSILAGGFNEQFF.

This clone was counted a single time. The chain couples TRBV7-2 to TRBJ2-2; 12 bases match TRBD2. This CDR3 spans 18 amino acids. Germline CDR1 is SGHTA and CDR2 is FQGNSA. Germline trimming cut 5 bases from V and 5 bases from J; bases unmatched to any gene: 12. In DNA, the CDR3 is TGTGCCAGCAGCCCAAGACCCCCCCTAGCGGGAGGGACCGGGGAGCTGTTTTTT. Its protein product is CASSPRPPLAGGTGELFF.

The CDR3 bases are TGTGCCAGCAGCCCGGGACAGACCTACGAGCAGTACTTC. Amino acids: CASSPGQTYEQYF. The V call is TRBV12-3 or TRBV12-4, the J call TRBJ2-7; 7 bases are a match to TRBD1. This CDR3 is built from 13 residues. The ends lost 6 bases at V and 2 bases at J; junction bases unmatched: 4.

This chain links TRBV7-9 with TRBJ2-3; 8 bases are shared with TRBD2. CDR1 is SEHNR, CDR2 FQNEAQ, per germline (reference sequence). This CDR3 has 15 amino acids. Trimming at V came to 5 bases and at J to 8 bases, leaving 12 bases not matched to a gene. Here the CDR3 DNA reads TGTGCCAGCAGCCCGGCGGGGGGCCGGGAAGGTACGCAGTATTTT. It encodes CASSPAGGREGTQYF.

The chain employs TRBV25-1 and TRBJ2-4; 8 bases are a match to TRBD1. This CDR3 comprises 16 residues. Germline CDR1 reads MGHDK; CDR2 reads SYGVNS. Trimming removed 6 bases from V and 7 bases from J; junction bases left unmatched: 14. CDR3 sequence: CASSPGGAGGLNIQYF. Here the CDR3 DNA reads TGTGCCAGCAGCCCAGGGGGCGCCGGTGGCCTGAACATTCAGTACTTC. Supplemented by reference TRBV25-1 and TRBJ2-4, the full variable domain reads EADIYQTPRYLVIGTGKKITLECSQTMGHDKMYWYQQDPGMELHLIHYSYGVNSTEKGDLSSESTVSRIRTEHFPLTLESARPSHTSQYLCASSPGGAGGLNIQYFGAGTRLSVL.

The V gene is TRBV19, the J gene TRBJ1-2, with 7 bases matching TRBD1. The CDR3 loop spans 13 amino acids. The junction had 8 bases not matched to a gene; V was cut back by 8 bases and J by 5 bases. CDR1 and CDR2 (germline): LNHDA, SQIVND (reference sequence). CDR3 nucleotide sequence: TGTGCCAGTCAACAGGGGCGAGAGTATGGCTACACCTTC. It codes for CASQQGREYGYTF.

The chain couples TRBV25-1 to TRBJ1-3; possibly TRBD1 for D (6 bases). Germline loops: CDR1 MGHDK, CDR2 SYGVNS. With 5 bases removed from V and 0 bases from J, the gap between germline ends came to 14 bases. The CDR3 is 16 amino acids. CDR3 region: CASSTQGYHSGNTIYF. In DNA, the CDR3 is TGTGCCAGCAGTACCCAGGGGTATCACTCTGGAAACACCATATATTTT.

CDR3 amino acids: CASSRAGSAAGELFF. DNA for the CDR3: TGTGCCAGCAGCCGGGCGGGCAGTGCGGCCGGGGAGCTGTTTTTT. This chain uses TRBV7-2 with TRBJ2-2; maybe TRBD2 (5 bases). Trimming left V 5 bases short and J 6 bases short, with 16 bases between. CDR3 size: 15 residues. Per germline, CDR1 SGHTA and CDR2 FQGNSA.

The rearrangement uses TRBV2 and TRBJ1-1, with D maybe TRBD1 (5 bases). Trimming took 5 bases from V and 1 from J, leaving 11 bases between them. CDR1 and CDR2 from the germline V gene are SNHLY and FYNNEI. The CDR3 totals 14 residues. The CDR3 loop reads CASSLRGGNTEAFF. The DNA for the CDR3 is TGTGCCAGCAGTTTAAGGGGCGGGAACACTGAAGCTTTCTTT. Full variable domain (rest looked up from reference TRBV2 and TRBJ1-1): EPEVTQTPSHQVTQMGQEVILRCVPISNHLYFYWYRQILGQKVEFLVSFYNNEISEKSEIFDDQFSVERPDGSNFTLKIRSTKLEDSAMYFCASSLRGGNTEAFFGQGTRLTVV.

The CDR3: CASSPGGLTTEAFF. Written as DNA, the CDR3 is TGTGCCAGCAGCCCCGGCGGGTTGACCACTGAAGCTTTCTTT. The chain is built from TRBV5-4 and TRBJ1-1; D is undetermined. The CDR3 consists of 14 residues. Trimming took 4 bases from V and 4 from J, leaving 14 bases between them. In germline, CDR1 is SGHNT, CDR2 YYREEE (reference sequence).

The V and J genes are TRBV4-2 and TRBJ2-2; 11 bases are shared with TRBD2. J lost 3 bases, V lost 2 bases, and 5 bases had no gene match. Germline-derived CDR1 and CDR2 are LGHNA and YNFKEQ. CDR3 length: 17 amino acids. The DNA for the CDR3 is TGTGCCAGCAGCCAACTACTAGCGGGAGATTACACCGGGGAGCTGTTTTTT. It is translated as CASSQLLAGDYTGELFF.

The chain combines TRBV20-1 with TRBJ2-2; D unresolved. CDR3 length: 11 amino acids. The V gene's germline CDR1 is DFQATT and CDR2 SNEGSKA (reference sequence). V was trimmed by 4 bases and J by 5 bases, leaving 5 bases between them. CDR3 bases: TGCAGTGCTACCCGGACCGGGGAGCTGTTTTTT. Its translation: CSATRTGELFF.

This rearrangement joins TRBV29-1 to TRBJ2-7; D not certain. Germline loops: CDR1 SQVTM, CDR2 ANQGSEA. The CDR3 is made up of 12 amino acids. V shed 5 bases and J shed 2 bases, with 10 bases lying between them. The CDR3 DNA sequence: TGCAGCGTTTCCTATACGACCTACGAGCAGTACTTC. It translates to CSVSYTTYEQYF.

This clone has ten or more counts. The rearrangement uses TRBV10-2 and TRBJ1-6; perhaps TRBD1 as D (5 bases). Germline V gene sequence: CDR1 WSHSY, CDR2 SAAADI. CDR3 length: 16 amino acids. V gave up 8 bases and J gave up 9 bases, with 23 bases separating them. The CDR3 sequence is CASRGRQPPYFSPLHF. The CDR3 DNA reads TGCGCCAGCCGTGGAAGACAGCCTCCCTACTTTTCACCCCTCCACTTT.

In its sample, this clone was seen a few times. The genes are TRBV19 and TRBJ2-1, with D uncertain. V shed 1 base and J shed 10 bases, with 5 bases lying between them. The CDR3 extends over 11 amino acids. Germline V gene data show CDR1 as LNHDA and CDR2 as SQIVND (reference sequence). Written as DNA, the CDR3 is TGTGCCAGTAGTATAGCGAGGGAGCAGTTCTTC. Translated, it gives CASSIAREQFF. Complete variable domain (other parts from reference TRBV19 and TRBJ2-1): DGGITQSPKYLFRKEGQNVTLSCEQNLNHDAMYWYRQDPGQGLRLIYYSQIVNDFQKGDIAEGYSVSREKKESFPLTVTSAQKNPTAFYLCASSIAREQFFGPGTRLTVL.

The V gene is TRBV10-3, the J gene TRBJ1-3; 7 bases fit TRBD1. Unmatched junction bases numbered 11, after V lost 6 bases and J lost 0 bases. In germline, CDR1 is ENHRY, CDR2 SYGVKD. The CDR3 spans 17 residues. CDR3 loop: CAIRGGTGANSGNTIYF. The CDR3 DNA sequence: TGTGCCATCAGGGGAGGTACAGGGGCGAACTCTGGAAACACCATATATTTT.

This clone was counted a few times. The chain links TRBV15 to TRBJ2-2; a possible D gene is TRBD2 (6 bases). Trimming stripped 10 bases from V and 0 bases from J, with 12 bases between. Germline V lookup: CDR1 LNHNV, CDR2 YYDKDF (reference sequence). The CDR3 is 14 residues long. Here the CDR3 DNA reads TGTGCCATCGGGGGACCTCCGAACACCGGGGAGCTGTTTTTT. Translated, it gives CAIGGPPNTGELFF.

This sequence joins TRBV5-8 and TRBJ2-7, with 16 bases matching TRBD2. After removal of 3 bases from V and 2 bases from J, the junction contained 11 bases not matched to a gene. Germline CDR1 and CDR2: SGHTS and YDEGEE. The CDR3 sequence is 19 residues long. The CDR3 spells CASSWFAGLAGGPTYEQYV. CDR3 sequence (DNA): TGTGCCAGCAGCTGGTTCGCGGGACTAGCGGGAGGGCCGACCTACGAGCAGTACGTC.

This chain joins TRBV28 and TRBJ1-1, with D hard to call. The CDR3 length is 13 residues. Germline V gives CDR1 MDHEN, CDR2 SYDVKM. V lost 6 bases to trimming and J lost 2 bases, with 10 bases between them. The CDR3 coding sequence is TGTGCCAGCAGCTTCGAAAGCAACACTGAAGCTTTCTTT. It translates to CASSFESNTEAFF.

The gene calls are TRBV7-9 and TRBJ1-5, with D maybe TRBD1 (5 bases). Germline V gives CDR1 SEHNR, CDR2 FQNEAQ (reference sequence). There are 13 residues in the CDR3. With 3 bases removed from V and 5 bases from J, the gap between germline ends came to 8 bases. DNA for the CDR3: TGTGCCAGCAGCTTGGGGGGATATCAGCCCCAGCATTTT. Translating gives CASSLGGYQPQHF.

The V call is TRBV29-1, the J call TRBJ1-3, with D possibly matching TRBD1 (5 bases). Germline V CDR1 and CDR2: SQVTM, ANQGSEA. The germline V and J ends were trimmed by 0 bases and 3 bases, with 15 bases remaining between them. This CDR3 spans 16 amino acids. CDR3 protein: CSVEDLQQGYGNTIYF. As DNA, the CDR3 is TGCAGCGTTGAAGATCTTCAGCAGGGTTATGGAAACACCATATATTTT.